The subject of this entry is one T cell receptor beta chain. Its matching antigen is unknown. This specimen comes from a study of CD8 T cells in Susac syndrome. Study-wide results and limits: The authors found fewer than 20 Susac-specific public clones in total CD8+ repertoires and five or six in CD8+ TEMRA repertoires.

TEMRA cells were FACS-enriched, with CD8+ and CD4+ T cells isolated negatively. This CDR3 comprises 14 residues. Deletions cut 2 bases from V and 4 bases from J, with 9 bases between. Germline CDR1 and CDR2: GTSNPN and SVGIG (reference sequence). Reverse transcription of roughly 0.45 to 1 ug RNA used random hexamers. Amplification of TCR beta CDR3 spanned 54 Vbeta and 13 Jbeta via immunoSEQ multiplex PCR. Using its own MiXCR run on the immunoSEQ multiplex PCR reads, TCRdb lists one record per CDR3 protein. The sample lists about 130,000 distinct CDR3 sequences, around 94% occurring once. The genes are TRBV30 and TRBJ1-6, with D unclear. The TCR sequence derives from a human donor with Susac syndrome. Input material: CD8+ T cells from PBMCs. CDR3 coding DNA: TGTGCCTGGAGTCAGGCGGAATATAATTCACCCCTCCACTTT. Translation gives CAWSQAEYNSPLHF.